The 21 T cell receptor beta chains listed next were all sequenced from one sample in a study of blood T cell repertoires in COVID-19. Clones were sequenced by immunoSEQ multiplex PCR, and TCRdb holds only the in-frame ones, with some missing. The sample holds some 96,000 clones, roughly 90% seen once. Sequenced: peripheral blood. Receptors originate from a man aged 45 to 65 with active COVID-19.

The chain joins TRBV21-1 to TRBJ2-2; the table calls TRBD1, which could not be checked here. TRBV21-1 is listed as a pseudogene. The CDR3 is 18 amino acids. CDR3 sequence: CASSKGGDRTAITGELFF. The CDR3 DNA sequence: TGTGCCAGCAGCAAAGGAGGGGATAGGACAGCCATCACCGGGGAGCTGTTTTTT.

This sequence joins TRBV4-1 and TRBJ1-1; D possibly corresponds to TRBD1 (6 bases). Per germline, CDR1 MGHRA and CDR2 YSYEKL. This CDR3 has 12 residues. Trimming stripped 10 bases from V and 2 bases from J, with 11 bases between. In DNA, the CDR3 is TGCGCCACCCAGGGGAGTAACACTGAAGCTTTCTTT. As protein: CATQGSNTEAFF.

This clone was counted a single time. V gene TRBV29-1 combines with J gene TRBJ2-1; 13 bases are shared with TRBD2. Trimming removed 5 bases from V and 8 bases from J; junction bases left unmatched: 6. This CDR3 region has 14 residues. Germline values: CDR1 SQVTM, CDR2 ANQGSEA. The CDR3: CSVILAGGRYEQFF. CDR3 coding DNA: TGCAGCGTTATACTAGCGGGGGGGCGTTATGAGCAGTTCTTC.

The rearrangement links TRBV5-6 to TRBJ2-6; possibly TRBD2 for D (6 bases). The V and J ends lost 4 bases and 3 bases respectively, with 11 bases between them. Germline V lookup: CDR1 SGHDT, CDR2 YYEEEE. The CDR3 totals 15 residues. The CDR3 region is CASSPLGGGANVLTF. The CDR3 region has the DNA TGTGCCAGCAGCCCCCTGGGGGGTGGGGCCAACGTCCTGACTTTC.

V gene TRBV6-6 combines with J gene TRBJ1-1; possible D gene TRBD1, 5 bases. The germline CDR1 and CDR2 sequences are MNHNY and SVGAGI (reference sequence). V lost 2 bases to trimming and J lost 0 bases, with 7 bases between them. CDR3 length: 14 residues. CDR3 residues: CASSYPGVNTEAFF. The CDR3 DNA is TGTGCCAGCAGTTACCCGGGGGTGAACACTGAAGCTTTCTTT.

In this sample, this clone turned up once. The chain is built from TRBV11-3 and TRBJ2-1, with TRBD2 as a possible D gene (5 bases). CDR3 size: 17 residues. CDR1 and CDR2 from the germline V gene are SGHNT and YENEEA. Trimming pared 1 base from V and 10 bases from J, leaving 23 bases between. The CDR3 is CASSLGGFGTRIAEQFF. CDR3 sequence (DNA): TGTGCCAGCAGCTTAGGCGGTTTTGGAACCCGGATAGCGGAGCAGTTCTTC.

V and J are TRBV27 and TRBJ1-1; TRBD1 aligns across 10 bases. The CDR3 has 14 amino acids. Germline loops: CDR1 MNHEY, CDR2 SMNVEV (reference sequence). J lost 1 base, V lost 6 bases, and 2 bases had no gene match. CDR3 in amino acids: CASRGTGANTEAFF. The CDR3 nucleotides read TGTGCCAGCAGGGGGACAGGGGCGAACACTGAAGCTTTCTTT.

A single count supports this clone. The chain's CDR3 is CASSRTGEDEKLFF. The DNA for the CDR3 is TGTGCCAGCAGCCGGACAGGGGAGGACGAAAAACTGTTTTTT. This chain connects TRBV11-1 to TRBJ1-4; TRBD1 aligns across 9 bases. The germline V gene has CDR1 SGHAT and CDR2 FQDESV (reference sequence). This CDR3 has 14 residues. J gave up 8 bases and V 5 bases, and 6 bases lay outside the gene matches.

The J gene is TRBJ1-1, the V gene TRBV5-1; possible D gene TRBD1, 6 bases. Trimming took off 6 bases at V and 1 base at J, with 13 bases between the two ends. Germline CDR1 SGHRS, CDR2 YFSETQ. The CDR3 consists of 14 residues. CDR3 sequence reads: CASTLGTPNTEAFF. In DNA form, the CDR3 reads TGCGCCAGCACTCTAGGGACACCGAACACTGAAGCTTTCTTT.

The CDR3, as DNA: TGTGCCAGTAGCGACACTGTAGCGGTACCCTCTGGGGCCAACGTCCTGACTTTC. This codes for CASSDTVAVPSGANVLTF. This chain joins TRBV19 and TRBJ2-6, with a weak D call TRBD2 (6 bases). Germline V gene lookup returns CDR1 LNHDA and CDR2 SQIVND (reference sequence). The CDR3 totals 18 residues. Trimming left V 6 bases short and J 0 bases short, with 18 bases between.

This chain joins TRBV11-2 and TRBJ1-2, with D hard to call. Trimming took 0 bases from V and 1 from J, leaving 12 bases between them. Germline values: CDR1 SGHAT, CDR2 FQNNGV. The CDR3 extends over 16 amino acids. The CDR3 DNA follows: TGTGCCAGCAGCTTAGAGCGACGGAGCCATAACTATGGCTACACCTTC. Translating gives CASSLERRSHNYGYTF.

The J gene is TRBJ1-2, the V gene TRBV13, with D possibly matching TRBD1 (5 bases). The germline CDR1 and CDR2 sequences are PRHDT and FYEKMQ (reference sequence). Trimming pared 8 bases from V and 7 bases from J, leaving 17 bases between. This CDR3 has 13 amino acids. As DNA, the CDR3 is TGTGCCAGCGGATCCTGGCTCGGGGGTGGCTACACCTTC. Translating it yields CASGSWLGGGYTF.

V usage is TRBV5-5 and J usage is TRBJ1-6; D is undetermined. V lost 3 bases and J 13 bases, leaving 14 bases between the germline ends. Germline V gives CDR1 SGHKS, CDR2 YYEKEE (reference sequence). CDR3 length: 13 amino acids. CDR3 bases: TGTGCCAGCAGCTGGGAGGCCGGATCGCCCCTCCACTTT. It is translated as CASSWEAGSPLHF.

The V call is TRBV18, the J call TRBJ2-1, with D perhaps matching TRBD1 (6 bases). In germline, CDR1 is KGHSH, CDR2 LQKENI. V lost 3 bases to trimming and J lost 8 bases, with 14 bases between them. The CDR3 runs 14 residues. The CDR3 sequence is CASSPNPGVHEQFF. CDR3 DNA: TGTGCCAGCTCACCGAACCCAGGGGTCCATGAGCAGTTCTTC.

The chain employs TRBV4-2 and TRBJ2-3; 10 nucleotides match TRBD2. Germline V gene data show CDR1 as LGHNA and CDR2 as YNFKEQ. V dropped 2 bases and J dropped 0; count of bases not matched to a gene: 2. The CDR3 extends over 16 amino acids. CDR3 coding DNA: TGTGCCAGCAGCCAACCGGGACTAGCGAGCACAGATACGCAGTATTTT. Translating gives CASSQPGLASTDTQYF.

This clone was seen a single time. This rearrangement joins TRBV9 to TRBJ2-3; weak D call: TRBD2 (5 bases). Germline V lookup: CDR1 SGDLS, CDR2 YYNGEE. The V end was cut by 0 bases, the J end by 0 bases, with 11 bases between. There are 16 residues in the CDR3. The CDR3 region is CASSVGSGGSTDTQYF. In DNA form, the CDR3 reads TGTGCCAGCAGCGTAGGTAGTGGAGGTAGCACAGATACGCAGTATTTT. The full variable domain, in which reference TRBV9 and TRBJ2-3 provide the parts outside the CDR3, is DSGVTQTPKHLITATGQRVTLRCSPRSGDLSVYWYQQSLDQGLQFLIQYYNGEERAKGNILERFSAQQFPDLHSELNLSSLELGDSALYFCASSVGSGGSTDTQYFGPGTRLTVL.

This chain connects TRBV11-3 to TRBJ1-4, with 9 bases lining up with TRBD1. After removal of 5 bases from V and 8 bases from J, the junction contained 12 bases not matched to a gene. This CDR3 has 16 residues. Germline lookup yields CDR1 SGHNT and CDR2 YENEEA. The chain's CDR3 is CASSTTLRQGGEKLFF. The CDR3 nucleotides read TGTGCCAGCAGCACCACCCTAAGACAGGGGGGGGAAAAACTGTTTTTT.

The chain is built from TRBV5-1 and TRBJ2-1; 11 positions match TRBD2. With V trimmed by 4 bases and J by 8 bases, 23 bases remained unmatched. CDR1 and CDR2 from the germline V gene are SGHRS and YFSETQ. This CDR3 is 20 amino acids long. CDR3 DNA sequence: TGCGCCAGCAGCGGTACCCCGCTCGAAACCACTAGCGGGAGCAGGTATGAGCAGTTCTTC. It specifies CASSGTPLETTSGSRYEQFF.

The rearrangement joins TRBV12-3 or TRBV12-4 to TRBJ2-7; 8 bases align to TRBD2. The CDR3 is 13 residues long. V lost 7 bases to trimming and J lost 5 bases; unmatched junction nucleotides: 7. The CDR3 DNA sequence: TGTGCCAGCAATAACGGGGGGGCCCACGAGCAGTACTTC. Translated, it gives CASNNGGAHEQYF.

V is TRBV10-2 and J is TRBJ1-5, with 8 positions matching TRBD1. Per the germline V gene, CDR1 is WSHSY and CDR2 is SAAADI. Germline trimming cut 5 bases from V and 5 bases from J; bases unmatched to any gene: 8. There are 15 residues in the CDR3. The CDR3: CASSWTGNRDQPQHF. CDR3 coding DNA: TGCGCCAGCAGTTGGACAGGGAATAGGGATCAGCCCCAGCATTTT.

The genes are TRBV24-1 and TRBJ2-1, with 9 bases matching TRBD1. J lost 6 bases, V lost 4 bases, and 3 bases had no gene match. The CDR3 runs to 14 residues. Germline V CDR1 and CDR2: KGHDR, SFDVKD. The CDR3 bases are TGTGCCACCAGTGACTTGACAGGGGGCAATGAGCAGTTCTTC. Translation: CATSDLTGGNEQFF.